This T cell receptor (beta chain) was captured by sequencing in a study of molecular identifiers for immune sequencing clone quantification. Study-level background: Replicates partitioned RNA from around 20,000 or 100,000 naive CD8 cells into five parts, sequencing four.

Germline V gene sequence: CDR1 DFQATT, CDR2 SNEGSKA (reference sequence). Deletions cut 5 bases from V and 3 bases from J, with 16 bases between. This CDR3 region has 14 residues. MiXCR was run by TCRdb on the PCR reads, yielding one entry per CDR3 protein. Here the sample spans nearly 650,000 distinct CDR3 sequences, over 25% being singletons. V is TRBV20-1 and J is TRBJ1-2, with a weak D call TRBD1 (5 bases). The TCR originated in a human donor in good health. Some libraries in this study had Jurkat cell RNA spiked in. The sequencing input was naive CD8+ T cells from blood, with Jurkat cell RNA spiked in. Described subset: FACS-sorted CD8+CD4-CCR7+CD45RA+ naive T cells. The CDR3 loop is CSARGLGADYGYTF. DNA for the CDR3: TGCAGTGCTCGGGGCCTAGGGGCGGACTATGGCTACACCTTC.